The 7 T cell receptor beta chains given below trace back to one sample, sequenced in a study of blood T cell repertoires in COVID-19. Assay used: immunoSEQ multiplex PCR; TCRdb lists only in-frame clones, some missing. Of hundreds of thousands of clones listed, about 80% are singletons. Sequenced sample: PBMCs or T cells enriched from blood (not recorded which). The receptors here all came from a man aged 30-40 years with acute COVID-19.

V and J are TRBV5-6 and TRBJ2-5; a possible D gene is TRBD2 (5 bases). Germline V lookup: CDR1 SGHDT, CDR2 YYEEEE. The CDR3 is made up of 16 amino acids. V gave up 0 bases and J gave up 3 bases, with 15 bases separating them. This CDR3 reads CASSLVLWSGKETQYF. CDR3 nucleotide sequence: TGTGCCAGCAGCTTGGTGCTCTGGTCGGGGAAAGAGACCCAGTACTTC.

The chain employs TRBV5-1 and TRBJ1-5, with TRBD1 matching over 9 bases. The junction had 3 bases not matched to a gene; V was cut back by 4 bases and J by 4 bases. Looked up from germline, CDR1 is SGHRS and CDR2 is YFSETQ. This CDR3 comprises 14 residues. The CDR3 nucleotides are TGCGCCAGCAGCCCGGGACAGGGTAATCAGCCCCAGCATTTT. It codes for CASSPGQGNQPQHF.

The CDR3 here is CATSDHRTGKTYYGYTF. In DNA form, the CDR3 reads TGTGCCACCAGTGATCATCGGACAGGGAAAACCTACTATGGCTACACCTTC. This chain joins TRBV24-1 and TRBJ1-2, with 8 bases aligning to TRBD1. The J segment lost 3 bases and the V segment lost 3 bases, leaving 11 bases of the junction unmatched. Germline V gene sequence: CDR1 KGHDR, CDR2 SFDVKD. The CDR3 consists of 17 residues.

The V call is TRBV6-6, the J call TRBJ2-7, with 7 bases aligning to TRBD1. Looked up from germline, CDR1 is MNHNY and CDR2 is SVGAGI (reference sequence). The CDR3 is 15 amino acids. V dropped 5 bases and J dropped 0; count of bases not matched to a gene: 7. This CDR3 is CASSNRDSSSYEQYV. The CDR3 bases are TGTGCCAGCAGTAACCGGGACAGTTCCTCCTACGAGCAGTACGTC.

CDR3 in DNA: TGTGCCAGCAGCTTAGAAACCCAGGGAGGGACCGGGGAGCTGTTTTTT. As protein: CASSLETQGGTGELFF. The rearrangement links TRBV7-6 to TRBJ2-2; 7 positions match TRBD2. The V and J ends lost 1 base and 5 bases, in that order; junction bases with no gene match: 7. Germline V gene lookup returns CDR1 SGHVS and CDR2 FNYEAQ. There are 16 residues in the CDR3.

The sample holds a few counts of this clone. The chain has TRBV4-2 and TRBJ2-3; a weak D match, TRBD1 (6 bases). Germline V lookup: CDR1 LGHNA, CDR2 YNFKEQ. This CDR3 spans 15 amino acids. V lost 1 base, J lost 4 bases, and 12 bases lay in between. The CDR3 sequence is CASSQGGGEADTQYF. The CDR3 bases are TGTGCCAGCAGCCAAGGAGGGGGAGAGGCAGATACGCAGTATTTT.

This clone appeared a few times. The rearrangement links TRBV7-9 to TRBJ1-1, with D possibly being TRBD1 (5 bases). V lost 4 bases, J lost 1 base, and 16 bases lay in between. CDR1 and CDR2 (germline): SEHNR, FQNEAQ (reference sequence). The CDR3 length is 16 residues. In DNA form, the CDR3 reads TGTGCCAGCAGCTCCCCGAAGGGGAAACCGAACACTGAAGCTTTCTTT. Protein sequence: CASSSPKGKPNTEAFF.